The next 3 T cell receptor beta chains were all read from a single sample in a study of cytomegalovirus exposure and HLA in healthy donors. The primer mix had 60 Vbeta and 13 Jbeta primers. TCRdb's table, derived via immunoSEQ multiplex PCR, lists solely in-frame clones and lacks some. This sample's table reports about 160,000 clones. Material: PBMCs. These receptors all stem from a woman aged 45-65 years in good health and CMV-seronegative.

CDR3 in amino acids: CASSGHPGQPQHF. The CDR3 nucleotides are TGTGCCAGCAGCGGCCACCCAGGGCAGCCCCAGCATTTT. The chain is built from TRBV7-8 and TRBJ1-5; a weak D match, TRBD1 (5 bases). The ends were cut back, 5 bases at V and 7 bases at J, with 12 bases in the middle. Germline loops: CDR1 SGHVS, CDR2 FQNEAQ. The CDR3 runs 13 residues.

The chain links TRBV4-1 to TRBJ2-1; D call uncertain. V lost 1 base to trimming and J lost 9 bases, with 7 bases between them. Germline loops: CDR1 MGHRA, CDR2 YSYEKL. CDR3 length: 12 amino acids. The CDR3 region has the DNA TGCGCCAGCAGCCAAGTTAATAGTGAGCAGTTCTTC. Translating it yields CASSQVNSEQFF.

The chain carries TRBV19 and TRBJ1-2; possibly TRBD1 for D (5 bases). The CDR3 consists of 15 residues. V lost 6 bases and J 4 bases, leaving 18 bases between the germline ends. Germline values: CDR1 LNHDA, CDR2 SQIVND (reference sequence). For the CDR3, the DNA is TGTGCCAGTAGCTTGCGGGACGGCGGGGTCTATGGCTACACCTTC. This sequence encodes CASSLRDGGVYGYTF.